This TCR beta chain was obtained from a study of cytomegalovirus exposure and HLA in healthy donors. This CDR3 is 15 amino acids long. CDR1 is MGHRA and CDR2 is YSYEKL in the germline V gene. Trimming shortened V by 4 bases and J by 4 bases, and 14 bases separated the two germline ends. The PCR ran on 60 Vbeta and 13 Jbeta primers. Generated by immunoSEQ multiplex PCR, the TCRdb table keeps only in-frame clones and is missing some. The table records about 140,000 clones, just under 85% of them present only once. The study's findings and limits: Indistinguishability led to the exclusion of some V segments, TRBV6-2 and TRBV6-3 included. Published work reported that the classifier diagnosed cytomegalovirus status with high specificity and sensitivity. It has been reported that TCR beta sequences accurately predicted the HLA-A and HLA-B alleles of most subjects.

With respect to this clone: Its matching antigen is unknown.

The TCR sequence derives from an older woman in good health and CMV-seropositive. The chain uses TRBV4-1 and TRBJ2-1; perhaps TRBD2 as D (6 bases). The source material was PBMCs. CDR3 bases: TGCGCCAGCAGCCTAGAGGCTAGCGCGTACAATGAGCAGTTCTTC. This translates into CASSLEASAYNEQFF.